Reported below is one T cell receptor beta chain. Recruitment covered about 25 US areas and drew participants whose ages spanned about 18 to 89 years. The entry originates in a study of blood T cell repertoires in COVID-19. Measured with immunoSEQ multiplex PCR; TCRdb has only the in-frame clones, and not every one. The sample has hundreds of thousands of clones; roughly 88% are singletons. The TCR was taken from a woman between 50 and 59 years old who had recovered from COVID-19. Specimen: PBMCs or T cells enriched from blood (not recorded which).

CDR3 nucleotides: TGTGCCACCAGTGATGGGGACAGCGGCTCTAGGCCCCAGCATTTT. Protein: CATSDGDSGSRPQHF. This chain uses TRBV24-1 with TRBJ1-5, with 7 bases aligning to TRBD1. V lost 3 bases and J lost 9; bases outside the gene matches: 10. This CDR3 is built from 15 residues. CDR1 and CDR2 (germline): KGHDR, SFDVKD.